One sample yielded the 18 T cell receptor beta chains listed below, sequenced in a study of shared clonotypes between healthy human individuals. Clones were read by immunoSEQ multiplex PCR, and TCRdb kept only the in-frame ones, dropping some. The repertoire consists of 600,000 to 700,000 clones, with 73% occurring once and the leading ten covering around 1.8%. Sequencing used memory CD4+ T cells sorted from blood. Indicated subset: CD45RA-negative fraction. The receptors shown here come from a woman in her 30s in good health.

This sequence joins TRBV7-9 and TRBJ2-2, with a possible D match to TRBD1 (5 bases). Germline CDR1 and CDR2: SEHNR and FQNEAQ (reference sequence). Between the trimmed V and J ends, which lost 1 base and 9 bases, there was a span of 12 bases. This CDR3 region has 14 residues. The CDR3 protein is CASSLEGIRWELFF. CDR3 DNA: TGTGCCAGCAGCTTAGAGGGGATCCGGTGGGAGCTGTTTTTT.

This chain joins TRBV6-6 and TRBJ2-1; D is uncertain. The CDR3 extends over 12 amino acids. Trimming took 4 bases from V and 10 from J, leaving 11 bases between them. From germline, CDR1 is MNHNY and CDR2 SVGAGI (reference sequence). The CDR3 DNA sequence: TGTGCCAGCAGTTTCCCAATGAGCGAGCAGTTCTTC. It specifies CASSFPMSEQFF.

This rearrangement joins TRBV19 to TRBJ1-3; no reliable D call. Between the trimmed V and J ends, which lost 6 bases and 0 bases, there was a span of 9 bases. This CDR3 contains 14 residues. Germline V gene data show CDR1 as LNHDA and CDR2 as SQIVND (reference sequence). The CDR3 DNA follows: TGTGCCAGTAGGGACGGGAGCTCTGGAAACACCATATATTTT. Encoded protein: CASRDGSSGNTIYF.

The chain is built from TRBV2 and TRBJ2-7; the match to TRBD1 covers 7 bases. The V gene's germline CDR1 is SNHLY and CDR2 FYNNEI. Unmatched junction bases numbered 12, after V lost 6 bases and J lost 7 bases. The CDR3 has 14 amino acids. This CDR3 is CASSKQGNLKEQYF. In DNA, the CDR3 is TGTGCCAGCAGCAAACAGGGGAACCTAAAAGAGCAGTACTTC.

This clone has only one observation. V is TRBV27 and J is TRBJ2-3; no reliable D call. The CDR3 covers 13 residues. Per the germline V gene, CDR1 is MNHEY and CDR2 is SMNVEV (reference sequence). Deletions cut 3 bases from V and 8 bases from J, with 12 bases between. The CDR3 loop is CASSFNQGGTQYF. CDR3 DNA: TGTGCCAGCAGTTTTAACCAAGGCGGTACGCAGTATTTT.

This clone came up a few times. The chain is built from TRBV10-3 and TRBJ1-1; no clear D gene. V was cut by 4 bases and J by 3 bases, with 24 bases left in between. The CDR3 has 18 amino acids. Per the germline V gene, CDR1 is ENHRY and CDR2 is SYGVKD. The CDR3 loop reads CAISGVTWTERMDTEAFF. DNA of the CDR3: TGTGCCATCAGTGGCGTAACATGGACGGAAAGGATGGACACTGAAGCTTTCTTT.

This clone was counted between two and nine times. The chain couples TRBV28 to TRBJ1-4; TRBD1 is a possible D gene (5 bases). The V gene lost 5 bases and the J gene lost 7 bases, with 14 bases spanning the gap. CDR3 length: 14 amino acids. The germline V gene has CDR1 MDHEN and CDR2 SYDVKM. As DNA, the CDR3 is TGTGCCAGCAGTCCGGGGCGGATTCGTGAAAAACTGTTTTTT. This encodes CASSPGRIREKLFF.

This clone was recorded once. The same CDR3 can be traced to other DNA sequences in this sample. The CDR3 DNA reads as TGCGCCAGCAGCTCCGACTCCCCCGGGTACAATGAGCAGTTCTTC. This encodes CASSSDSPGYNEQFF. The chain combines TRBV5-1 with TRBJ2-1; D is unresolved. Germline CDR1 reads SGHRS; CDR2 reads YFSETQ. The CDR3 spans 15 residues. V was clipped by 3 bases and J by 4 bases, with 14 bases between them.

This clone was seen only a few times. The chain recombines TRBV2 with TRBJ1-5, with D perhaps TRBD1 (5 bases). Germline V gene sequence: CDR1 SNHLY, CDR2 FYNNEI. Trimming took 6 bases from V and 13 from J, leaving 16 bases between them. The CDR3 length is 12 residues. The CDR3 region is CASRPDGGHQHF. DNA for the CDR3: TGTGCCAGCAGGCCCGACGGGGGTCATCAGCATTTT.

CDR3: CASSPSSGNQPQHF. CDR3 nucleotides: TGCGCCAGCAGCCCCTCTTCGGGCAATCAGCCCCAGCATTTT. The chain links TRBV5-1 to TRBJ1-5; D is unresolved. Germline V gives CDR1 SGHRS, CDR2 YFSETQ. V was clipped by 4 bases and J by 2 bases, with 10 bases between them. This CDR3 contains 14 residues. The variable domain in full, completed from reference TRBV5-1 and TRBJ1-5, reads KAGVTQTPRYLIKTRGQQVTLSCSPISGHRSVSWYQQTPGQGLQFLFEYFSETQRNKGNFPGRFSGRQFSNSRSEMNVSTLELGDSALYLCASSPSSGNQPQHFGDGTRLSIL.

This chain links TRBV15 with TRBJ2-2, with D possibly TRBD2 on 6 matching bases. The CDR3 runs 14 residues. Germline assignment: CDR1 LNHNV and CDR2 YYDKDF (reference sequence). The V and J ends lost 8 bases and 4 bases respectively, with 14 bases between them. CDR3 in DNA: TGTGCCACCGCAGCGACTAGGGGCACCGGGGAGCTGTTTTTT. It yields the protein CATAATRGTGELFF.

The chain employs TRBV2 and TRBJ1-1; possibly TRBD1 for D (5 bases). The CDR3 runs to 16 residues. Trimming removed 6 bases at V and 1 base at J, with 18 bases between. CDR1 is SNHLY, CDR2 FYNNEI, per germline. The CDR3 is CASRGTAGEGNTEAFF. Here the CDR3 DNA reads TGTGCCAGCAGAGGGACCGCCGGAGAGGGGAACACTGAAGCTTTCTTT. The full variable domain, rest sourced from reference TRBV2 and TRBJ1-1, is EPEVTQTPSHQVTQMGQEVILRCVPISNHLYFYWYRQILGQKVEFLVSFYNNEISEKSEIFDDQFSVERPDGSNFTLKIRSTKLEDSAMYFCASRGTAGEGNTEAFFGQGTRLTVV.

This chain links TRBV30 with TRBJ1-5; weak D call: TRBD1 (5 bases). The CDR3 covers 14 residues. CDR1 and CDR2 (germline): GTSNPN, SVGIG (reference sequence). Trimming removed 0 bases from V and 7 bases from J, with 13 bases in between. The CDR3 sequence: CAWSVVLGEQPQHF. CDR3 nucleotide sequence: TGTGCCTGGAGTGTAGTTTTAGGGGAGCAGCCCCAGCATTTT.

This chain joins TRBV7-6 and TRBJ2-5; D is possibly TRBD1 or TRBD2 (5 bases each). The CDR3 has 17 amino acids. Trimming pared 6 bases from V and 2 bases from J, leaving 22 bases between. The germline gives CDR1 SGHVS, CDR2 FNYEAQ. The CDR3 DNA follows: TGTGCCAGCAGTCCCCGAGGGGTAGCAAAGGATCAAGAGACCCAGTACTTC. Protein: CASSPRGVAKDQETQYF.

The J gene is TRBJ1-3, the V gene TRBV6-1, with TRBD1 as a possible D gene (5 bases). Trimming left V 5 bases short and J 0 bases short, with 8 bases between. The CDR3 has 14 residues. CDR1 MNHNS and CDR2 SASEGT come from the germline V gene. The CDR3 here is CASSRGVSGNTIYF. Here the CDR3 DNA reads TGTGCCAGCAGTCGGGGGGTCTCTGGAAACACCATATATTTT.

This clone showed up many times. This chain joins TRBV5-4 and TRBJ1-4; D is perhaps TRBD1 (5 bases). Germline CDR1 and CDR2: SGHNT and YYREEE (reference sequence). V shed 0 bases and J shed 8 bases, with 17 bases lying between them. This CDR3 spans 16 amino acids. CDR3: CASSLDDSALGEKLFF. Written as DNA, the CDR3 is TGTGCCAGCAGCTTGGATGACAGTGCCCTGGGAGAAAAACTGTTTTTT. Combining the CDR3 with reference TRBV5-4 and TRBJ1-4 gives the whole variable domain ETGVTQSPTHLIKTRGQQVTLRCSSQSGHNTVSWYQQALGQGPQFIFQYYREEENGRGNFPPRFSGLQFPNYSSELNVNALELDDSALYLCASSLDDSALGEKLFFGSGTQLSVL.

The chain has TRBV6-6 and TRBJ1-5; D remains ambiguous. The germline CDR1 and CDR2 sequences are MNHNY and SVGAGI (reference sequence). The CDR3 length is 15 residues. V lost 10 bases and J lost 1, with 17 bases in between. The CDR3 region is CATLLDVSSNQPQHF. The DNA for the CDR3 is TGTGCCACCCTTCTTGACGTCTCGAGCAATCAGCCCCAGCATTTT.

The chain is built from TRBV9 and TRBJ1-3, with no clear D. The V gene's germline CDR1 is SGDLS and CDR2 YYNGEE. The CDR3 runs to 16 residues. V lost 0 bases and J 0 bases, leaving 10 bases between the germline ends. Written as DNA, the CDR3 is TGTGCCAGCAGCGTAGGTGGGATGAGCTCTGGAAACACCATATATTTT. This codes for CASSVGGMSSGNTIYF.